These 15 T cell receptor beta chains originate from one sample sequenced in a study of T-cell reconstitution after alpha-beta-depleted transplantation in children. Molecular barcoding with unique molecular identifiers was used for the TCRbeta library. MiXCR, applied by TCRdb to the PCR reads, yields one record per CDR3 protein. Here the sample spans a few hundred thousand distinct CDR3 sequences, about a quarter being singletons. Sequenced here: PBMCs, sampled before TCRalphabeta/CD19-depleted stem cell transplant. These receptors came from a girl aged 2-10 years with Fanconi anemia, due to receive a stem cell transplant.

This chain links TRBV10-1 with TRBJ2-7; possible D gene TRBD1, 5 bases. Germline V gives CDR1 WNHNN, CDR2 SYGVQD (reference sequence). This CDR3 has 14 amino acids. V was cut by 2 bases and J by 9 bases, with 17 bases left in between. CDR3 region: CASSETGITSRQYF. CDR3 DNA sequence: TGCGCCAGCAGTGAGACAGGAATAACGAGTAGGCAGTACTTC.

The table lists this clonotype with many counts. This chain joins TRBV27 and TRBJ1-5; 8 bases are a match to TRBD1. The germline V gene has CDR1 MNHEY and CDR2 SMNVEV (reference sequence). V dropped 5 bases and J dropped 3; count of bases not matched to a gene: 18. CDR3 size: 19 residues. The CDR3: CASSKLIPSTDRANQPQHF. The CDR3 DNA sequence: TGTGCCAGCAGTAAACTAATACCCTCGACGGACAGGGCCAATCAGCCCCAGCATTTT.

This chain uses TRBV20-1 with TRBJ2-5; TRBD1 matches 7 bases. Looked up from germline, CDR1 is DFQATT and CDR2 is SNEGSKA (reference sequence). The CDR3 spans 16 residues. The ends lost 5 bases at V and 1 base at J; junction bases unmatched: 13. CDR3: CSALWPNRGVQETQYF. The DNA for the CDR3 is TGCAGTGCTCTTTGGCCCAACAGGGGCGTCCAAGAGACCCAGTACTTC.

This clonotype was seen a single time. The chain links TRBV20-1 to TRBJ2-7; the D is unclear. The CDR3 runs 14 residues. V lost 0 bases, J lost 5 bases, and 14 bases lay in between. Germline CDR1 reads DFQATT; CDR2 reads SNEGSKA (reference sequence). In nucleotides, the CDR3 is TGCAGTGCTAGAGACCCATTTGACAATAACGAGCAGTACTTC. The encoded protein is CSARDPFDNNEQYF.

The chain employs TRBV29-1 and TRBJ2-1, with 9 bases that match TRBD2. With 4 bases clipped from V and 0 bases from J, the junction kept 10 bases outside the gene matches. The CDR3 spans 17 residues. CDR1 SQVTM and CDR2 ANQGSEA come from the germline V gene. The CDR3 DNA is TGCAGCGTTGTAGGCGCGGGAGGGCTGCACTCCTACAATGAGCAGTTCTTC. This sequence encodes CSVVGAGGLHSYNEQFF.

This clonotype was picked up a small number of times. V gene TRBV20-1 combines with J gene TRBJ2-3, with a weak D call TRBD1 (6 bases). V lost 5 bases, J lost 3 bases, and 18 bases lay in between. This CDR3 spans 15 amino acids. Germline V gives CDR1 DFQATT, CDR2 SNEGSKA (reference sequence). For the CDR3, the DNA is TGCAGTGCTCACCTGACAGGAGCTAGTACAGATACGCAGTATTTT. This gives the protein CSAHLTGASTDTQYF.

J is TRBJ2-7 and V is TRBV3-1, with 7 nucleotides matching TRBD1. Trimming cost V 1 base and J 6 bases; bases outside gene matches: 6. CDR1 LGHDT and CDR2 YNNKEL come from the germline V gene (reference sequence). The CDR3 is 14 amino acids. The DNA of the CDR3 is TGTGCCAGCAGCCAAGTAGACAGGGTTTTCGAGCAGTACTTC. It encodes CASSQVDRVFEQYF.

This clonotype occurred many times. The chain couples TRBV24-1 to TRBJ2-3; 13 bases are a match to TRBD2. The germline gives CDR1 KGHDR, CDR2 SFDVKD. Trimming removed 4 bases from V and 5 bases from J; junction bases left unmatched: 11. The CDR3 has 18 residues. CDR3 in amino acids: CATSDLGLAGFSIDTQYF. The CDR3 DNA reads as TGTGCCACCAGTGACTTGGGACTAGCGGGATTCTCGATAGATACGCAGTATTTT.

CDR3 bases: TGTGCCAGCAGCCAAGGACAGGGGGCGGTTGAGCAGTTCTTC. Translated: CASSQGQGAVEQFF. The chain uses TRBV2 and TRBJ2-1, with 11 bases identical to TRBD1. V was pared by 6 bases and J by 9 bases, with 7 bases of the junction left unmatched. The CDR3 runs to 14 residues. CDR1 is SNHLY, CDR2 FYNNEI, per germline.

This clonotype was picked up many times. The rearrangement links TRBV9 to TRBJ2-1; 10 positions agree with TRBD2. The CDR3 runs 15 residues. Trimming took 0 bases from V and 7 from J; bases not matched to a gene: 4. Looked up from germline, CDR1 is SGDLS and CDR2 is YYNGEE. The CDR3 loop is CASSVGLAGENEQFF. CDR3 sequence (DNA): TGTGCCAGCAGCGTAGGTCTAGCGGGGGAGAATGAGCAGTTCTTC.

There are a few counts of this clonotype. The chain is built from TRBV29-1 and TRBJ2-1; TRBD2 agrees at 9 bases. The length of the CDR3 is 15 residues. Germline values: CDR1 SQVTM, CDR2 ANQGSEA. J was trimmed by 3 bases and V by 4 bases; bases with no gene match: 7. CDR3 residues: CSVVASGVLYNEQFF. DNA for the CDR3: TGCAGCGTTGTGGCTAGCGGGGTTCTCTACAATGAGCAGTTCTTC.

The chain recombines TRBV5-6 with TRBJ2-1; 7 bases map to TRBD1. The germline gives CDR1 SGHDT, CDR2 YYEEEE. Trimming cost V 0 bases and J 8 bases; bases outside gene matches: 11. This CDR3 region has 16 residues. CDR3 nucleotides: TGTGCCAGCAGCTTGGCCATGCGACAGGGCGGCTATGAGCAGTTCTTC. Translation: CASSLAMRQGGYEQFF.

This clonotype was counted ten times or more. The V gene is TRBV6-1, the J gene TRBJ1-6; D call uncertain. Germline V gene sequence: CDR1 MNHNS, CDR2 SASEGT. Trimming pared 4 bases from V and 5 bases from J, leaving 6 bases between. The CDR3 length is 13 residues. This CDR3 is CASSGANNSPLHF. The CDR3 nucleotides are TGTGCCAGCAGTGGGGCAAATAATTCACCCCTCCACTTT.

The chain is built from TRBV20-1 and TRBJ1-5; 9 nucleotides agree with TRBD1. With V trimmed by 3 bases and J by 3 bases, 3 bases remained unmatched. CDR1 and CDR2 from the germline V gene are DFQATT and SNEGSKA (reference sequence). The CDR3 has 14 amino acids. CDR3 bases: TGCAGTGCTAGGGGGACAGGGTCCAATCAGCCCCAGCATTTT. Its translation is CSARGTGSNQPQHF.

The chain recombines TRBV5-1 with TRBJ2-7, with 10 positions matching TRBD1. There are 14 residues in the CDR3. Trimming removed 3 bases from V and 4 bases from J; junction bases left unmatched: 4. The V gene's germline CDR1 is SGHRS and CDR2 YFSETQ. CDR3 sequence reads: CASSSRDRGYEQYF. Here the CDR3 DNA reads TGCGCCAGCAGCTCACGGGACAGGGGTTACGAGCAGTACTTC. Supplemented by reference TRBV5-1 and TRBJ2-7, the full variable domain reads KAGVTQTPRYLIKTRGQQVTLSCSPISGHRSVSWYQQTPGQGLQFLFEYFSETQRNKGNFPGRFSGRQFSNSRSEMNVSTLELGDSALYLCASSSRDRGYEQYFGPGTRLTVT.